This T cell receptor beta chain was observed in a study of molecular identifiers for immune sequencing clone quantification. Naive CD8 T cells, phenotype CD8+CD4-CCR7+CD45RA+, were sorted. In the case of this clonotype: Compared with germline, one end of the junction differs, possibly owing to a read error.

The CDR3 has 14 amino acids. Per germline, CDR1 MDHEN and CDR2 SYDVKM. From the PCR reads, TCRdb called clonotypes with MiXCR, one entry per CDR3 protein. The table lists about 100,000 distinct CDR3 sequences, about 35% of them singletons. The sequencing input was naive CD8+ T cells from blood, with Jurkat cell RNA spiked in. Subset reported: FACS-sorted CD8+CD4-CCR7+CD45RA+ naive T cells. This TCR derives from a human donor in good health. Some libraries in this study had Jurkat cell RNA spiked in. V and J are TRBV28 and TRBJ2-2, with D unresolved. In DNA, the CDR3 is TGTGCCTGCAGTTTAAACTCGTACGCCGGGGAGCTGTTTTTT. This gives the protein CACSLNSYAGELFF.